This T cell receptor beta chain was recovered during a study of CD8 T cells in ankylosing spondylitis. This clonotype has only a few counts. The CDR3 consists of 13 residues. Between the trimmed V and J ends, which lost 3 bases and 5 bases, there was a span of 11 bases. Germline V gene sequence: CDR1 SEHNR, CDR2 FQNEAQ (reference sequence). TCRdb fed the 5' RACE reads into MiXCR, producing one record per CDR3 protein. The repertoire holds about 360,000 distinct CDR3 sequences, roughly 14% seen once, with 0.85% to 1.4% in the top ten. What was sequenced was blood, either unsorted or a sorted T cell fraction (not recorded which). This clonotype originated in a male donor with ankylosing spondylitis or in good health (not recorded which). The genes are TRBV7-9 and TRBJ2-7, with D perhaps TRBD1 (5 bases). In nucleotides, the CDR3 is TGTGCCAGCAGCTTTGACAGTAGGAACGAGCAGTACTTC. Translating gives CASSFDSRNEQYF.